This T cell receptor beta chain was recovered during a study of patients and donors after allogeneic stem cell transplantation. TCRdb redid the calling of the RT-PCR reads with MiXCR, one entry per CDR3 protein. This table has roughly 940,000 distinct CDR3 sequences, more than 15% appearing once. CDR1 and CDR2 (germline): SEHNR, FQNEAQ (reference sequence). V lost 5 bases to trimming and J lost 2 bases; unmatched junction nucleotides: 8. The CDR3 sequence is 16 residues long. The receptor was derived from a human donor who was either an allogeneic HSCT recipient or a stem cell or donor lymphocyte infusion donor (not recorded which). It is not recorded whose cells these are; they may come from a transplant donor. The source material was blood, either unsorted or a sorted T cell fraction (not recorded which). The gene calls are TRBV7-9 and TRBJ2-5, with 10 bases matching TRBD2. CDR3 residues: CASSPGVAGGQETQYF. CDR3 bases: TGTGCCAGCAGCCCCGGGGTAGCGGGGGGTCAAGAGACCCAGTACTTC.